The next 13 T cell receptor beta chains were all read from a single sample in a study of graft-versus-host responses after intestinal transplantation. The data were produced by immunoSEQ multiplex PCR, yet TCRdb's version contains in-frame clones alone and is incomplete. The sample carries 90,000 to 100,000 clones, around 86% recorded once. This specimen consisted of PBMCs, obtained 255 days after intestinal transplant. The receptors here all came from a human patient who received an intestinal transplant, so some T cells may come from the graft donor.

The chain uses TRBV7-2 and TRBJ1-5, with D possibly TRBD1 on 6 matching bases. The CDR3 is 15 amino acids. V was cut by 3 bases and J by 3 bases, with 12 bases left in between. Germline CDR1 SGHTA, CDR2 FQGNSA. The chain's CDR3 is CASSFSNRDNQPQHF. CDR3 nucleotides: TGTGCCAGCAGCTTTTCGAACAGGGACAATCAGCCCCAGCATTTT.

V gene TRBV5-1 combines with J gene TRBJ2-2; 10 nucleotides line up with TRBD2. This CDR3 region has 16 residues. With 4 bases clipped from V and 7 bases from J, the junction kept 10 bases outside the gene matches. The germline CDR1 and CDR2 sequences are SGHRS and YFSETQ. This chain's CDR3 is CASSTVAGGSGGELFF. The CDR3 DNA is TGCGCCAGCAGCACGGTAGCGGGGGGCTCAGGCGGGGAGCTGTTTTTT.

This clone was counted between two and nine times. The chain links TRBV6-6 to TRBJ1-4, with D unclear. V dropped 7 bases and J dropped 4 bases, with 4 bases sitting between them. The CDR3 totals 11 residues. Germline lookup yields CDR1 MNHNY and CDR2 SVGAGI (reference sequence). The CDR3 DNA is TGTGCCAGCACCGATAATGAAAAACTGTTTTTT. It encodes CASTDNEKLFF.

The genes are TRBV19 and TRBJ1-2; D unclear. With 5 bases removed from V and 8 bases from J, the gap between germline ends came to 15 bases. Germline CDR1 is LNHDA and CDR2 is SQIVND (reference sequence). The CDR3 covers 13 residues. The CDR3 sequence is CASSPWEGEGYTF. Written as DNA, the CDR3 is TGTGCCAGTAGTCCTTGGGAGGGAGAGGGCTACACCTTC.

V gene TRBV7-9 combines with J gene TRBJ2-6; possible D gene TRBD2, 6 bases. This CDR3 has 13 residues. From germline, CDR1 is SEHNR and CDR2 FQNEAQ (reference sequence). Trimming cost V 11 bases and J 6 bases, with 14 bases left between them. This chain's CDR3 is CAEPGGEANVLTF. The CDR3 DNA reads TGTGCCGAACCCGGGGGAGAGGCCAACGTCCTGACTTTC.

This clone has only one observation. This sequence joins TRBV12-5 and TRBJ2-3; a possible D gene is TRBD2 (5 bases). V was shortened by 7 bases and J by 0 bases, with 17 bases between the two germline ends. Per germline, CDR1 LGHNT and CDR2 FRNRAP. This CDR3 has 16 residues. The CDR3 reads CASASQLVESTDTQYF. In DNA, the CDR3 is TGTGCTAGTGCCTCCCAACTAGTGGAGAGCACAGATACGCAGTATTTT.

The rearrangement joins TRBV28 to TRBJ2-1; D might be TRBD2 (6 bases). The CDR3 is 19 residues long. Deletions cut 2 bases from V and 4 bases from J, with 24 bases between. From germline, CDR1 is MDHEN and CDR2 SYDVKM. CDR3 sequence reads: CASSLVLYTARGTYNEQFF. The CDR3 nucleotides read TGTGCCAGCAGTTTAGTCTTATATACGGCGCGGGGAACTTACAATGAGCAGTTCTTC.

J is TRBJ1-6 and V is TRBV4-1; possibly TRBD1 for D (5 bases). The V gene lost 0 bases and the J gene lost 10 bases, with 13 bases spanning the gap. Germline CDR1 is MGHRA and CDR2 is YSYEKL. This CDR3 region has 15 residues. CDR3 in amino acids: CASSQDITGLSPLHF. CDR3 sequence (DNA): TGCGCCAGCAGCCAAGATATCACAGGATTGTCACCCCTCCACTTT.

This clone was counted a few times. Other DNA sequences in this specimen translate into the identical CDR3. The chain is built from TRBV6-5 and TRBJ2-2; D call uncertain. The germline V and J ends were trimmed by 2 bases and 5 bases, with 3 bases remaining between them. CDR1 MNHEY and CDR2 SVGAGI come from the germline V gene. This CDR3 spans 12 amino acids. Here the CDR3 reads CASSYGTGELFF. The CDR3 bases are TGTGCCAGCAGTTACGGGACCGGGGAGCTGTTTTTT.

J is TRBJ2-3 and V is TRBV5-1; D unresolved. This CDR3 is 11 amino acids long. In germline, CDR1 is SGHRS, CDR2 YFSETQ. The germline V and J ends were trimmed by 3 bases and 6 bases, with 5 bases remaining between them. DNA of the CDR3: TGCGCCAGCAGCTCCCCGGATACGCAGTATTTT. Translated, it gives CASSSPDTQYF.

The rearrangement uses TRBV4-1 and TRBJ1-1; no clear D. Germline CDR1 is MGHRA and CDR2 is YSYEKL. V shed 0 bases and J shed 4 bases, with 3 bases lying between them. The CDR3 length is 12 residues. Here the CDR3 reads CASSQESTEAFF. CDR3 DNA: TGCGCCAGCAGCCAAGAAAGCACTGAAGCTTTCTTT.

This clone was picked up one time. The rearrangement joins TRBV10-1 to TRBJ1-6; TRBD1 matches at 7 bases. The CDR3 has 13 amino acids. Germline loops: CDR1 WNHNN, CDR2 SYGVQD (reference sequence). Trimming at V came to 5 bases and at J to 10 bases, leaving 5 bases not matched to a gene. CDR3 coding DNA: TGCGCCAGCAGTCGGGACAGCCTATCACCCCTCCACTTT. Translation gives CASSRDSLSPLHF.

CDR3 region: CASSQDAGTYEQYF. CDR3 bases: TGCGCCAGCAGCCAAGATGCGGGTACCTACGAGCAGTACTTC. This rearrangement joins TRBV4-1 to TRBJ2-7; tentative D call: TRBD2 (5 bases). CDR3 length equals 14 residues. Trimming shortened V by 0 bases and J by 2 bases, and 8 bases separated the two germline ends. CDR1 and CDR2 from the germline V gene are MGHRA and YSYEKL.